This T cell receptor beta chain was profiled in a study of cytomegalovirus exposure and HLA in healthy donors. Of note for this clone: Its target is unknown.

Germline V CDR1 and CDR2: SGDLS, YYNGEE. V was shortened by 4 bases and J by 2 bases, with 13 bases between the two germline ends. This CDR3 spans 14 amino acids. PCR involved 60 Vbeta and 13 Jbeta primers. The repertoire was sequenced with immunoSEQ multiplex PCR; TCRdb's copy has only in-frame clones and lacks some. This table has roughly 170,000 clones, approximately 75% appearing once. Study-level results: The study dropped some indistinguishable V segments, TRBV6-2 and TRBV6-3 among them.

The chain uses TRBV9 and TRBJ2-7; D gene uncertain. Sequenced input: PBMCs. The clonotype comes from a girl aged 10 to 17 in good health and CMV-seronegative. The chain's CDR3 is CASSPTGTTYEQYF. The CDR3 DNA sequence: TGTGCCAGCAGCCCGACGGGTACCACCTACGAGCAGTACTTC.